The rows below give T cell receptor beta chains drawn from one sample of a study of blood T cell repertoires in COVID-19. Measured with immunoSEQ multiplex PCR; TCRdb has only the in-frame clones, and not every one. The table shows under 400,000 clones, with roughly 90% occurring only once. Sequenced sample: peripheral blood. These receptors were obtained from a woman younger than 45 with COVID-19, enrolled during active disease. Both conserved end residues are part of each CDR3. The D gene is left open where the match is weak. The listing skips clone size in some rows; elsewhere it reads once, few, many or a size class.

>NA|TRBV10-3|20|TRBD1|TRBJ2-7
CAISESTRTGGLLFSYEQYF
TGTGCCATCAGTGAGTCGACTAGGACAGGGGGTCTTTTATTCTCCTACGAGCAGTACTTC
>NA|TRBV1|18|NA|TRBJ1-4
CTSSQPDRGGATNEKLFF
TGCACCAGCAGCCAGCCGGACAGGGGGGGTGCAACTAATGAAAAACTGTTTTTT
>NA|TRBV6-5|15|TRBD1|TRBJ1-6
CASSTGTGEHSPLHF
TGTGCCAGCAGTACCGGGACAGGGGAGCACTCACCCCTCCACTTT
>NA|TRBV4-1|15|NA|TRBJ1-1
CASSQAWGDITEAFF
TGCGCCAGCAGCCAAGCCTGGGGAGATATCACTGAAGCTTTCTTT
>NA|TRBV19|14|NA|TRBJ1-5
CASSIGGADQPQHF
TGTGCCAGTAGTATAGGGGGCGCGGATCAGCCCCAGCATTTT
>NA|TRBV5-8|16|TRBD2|TRBJ2-7
CASSPRRLAGSYEQYF
TGTGCCAGCAGCCCTCGCAGACTAGCGGGGAGCTACGAGCAGTACTTC
>NA|TRBV7-9|19|NA|TRBJ2-1
CASSLPPWLERVSNNEQFF
TGTGCCAGCAGCTTACCGCCGTGGCTAGAACGTGTTTCCAACAATGAGCAGTTCTTC
>NA|TRBV7-2|17|TRBD2|TRBJ2-4
CASSPRGSGFSKNIQYF
TGTGCCAGCAGCCCCCGGGGTAGCGGGTTCTCCAAAAACATTCAGTACTTC
>NA|TRBV7-9|14|NA|TRBJ2-7
CASSLSAGSYEQYF
TGTGCCAGCAGCTTAAGTGCAGGGTCCTACGAGCAGTACTTC
>NA|TRBV2|15|TRBD1|TRBJ2-3
CASSESGGPTDTQYF
TGTGCCAGCAGTGAATCAGGGGGACCCACAGATACGCAGTATTTT
>NA|TRBV5-1|15|NA|TRBJ1-5
CASSAAGVPNQPQHF
TGCGCCAGCAGCGCCGCAGGGGTTCCCAATCAGCCCCAGCATTTT
>NA|TRBV18|15|TRBD1|TRBJ2-3
CASSPSGQDTDTQYF
TGTGCCAGCTCACCATCCGGACAGGACACAGATACGCAGTATTTT
>NA|TRBV5-4|15|NA|TRBJ2-7
CASSLASSGVYEQYF
TGTGCCAGCAGCTTGGCATCGTCAGGGGTGTACGAGCAGTACTTC
>NA|TRBV7-8|15|TRBD2|TRBJ2-1
CASSLEGRVLSEQFF
TGTGCCAGCAGCTTAGAGGGGAGGGTTCTAAGTGAGCAGTTCTTC
>NA|TRBV6-5|12|TRBD1|TRBJ1-2
CASQNRGGGYTF
TGTGCCAGCCAGAACAGGGGTGGTGGCTACACCTTC
>NA|TRBV19|16|NA|TRBJ1-1
CASKISRGGWDTEAFF
TGTGCCAGTAAGATATCTAGGGGAGGATGGGACACTGAAGCTTTCTTT
>NA|TRBV2|15|TRBD2|TRBJ2-7
CASNKMGLAAYEQYF
TGTGCCAGCAATAAAATGGGACTAGCGGCTTACGAGCAGTACTTC
>few|TRBV28|15|TRBD1|TRBJ1-1
CASSTPRQGNTEAFF
TGTGCCAGCAGTACACCTCGACAGGGTAACACTGAAGCTTTCTTT
>NA|TRBV10-3|12|NA|TRBJ2-1
CAISLTGDEQFF
TGTGCCATCAGTCTCACAGGCGATGAGCAGTTCTTC
>once|TRBV6-5|15|TRBD1|TRBJ1-2
CASSLLPTGGYGYTF
TGTGCCAGCAGTTTACTCCCGACAGGGGGCTATGGCTACACCTTC
>NA|TRBV29-1|13|NA|TRBJ2-1
CSVGPRLGVEQFF
TGCAGCGTTGGACCCCGCCTGGGAGTTGAGCAGTTCTTC
>NA|TRBV18|16|NA|TRBJ1-1
CASSENPTDAGTEAFF
TGTGCCAGCTCGGAGAATCCGACAGACGCCGGCACTGAAGCTTTCTTT